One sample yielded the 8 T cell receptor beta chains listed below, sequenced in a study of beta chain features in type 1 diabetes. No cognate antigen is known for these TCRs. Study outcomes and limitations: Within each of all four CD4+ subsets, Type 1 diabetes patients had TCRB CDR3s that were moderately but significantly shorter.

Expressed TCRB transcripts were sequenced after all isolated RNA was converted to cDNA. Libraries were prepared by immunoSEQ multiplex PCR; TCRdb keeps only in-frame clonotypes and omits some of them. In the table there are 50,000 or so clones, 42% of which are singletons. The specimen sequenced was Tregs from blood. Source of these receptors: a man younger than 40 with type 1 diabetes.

The DNA of the CDR3 is TGTGCCACCAGCACGCGGGAGGGCCTCTACAATGAGCAGTTCTTC. It specifies CATSTREGLYNEQFF. The rearrangement links TRBV15 to TRBJ2-1; 9 bases fit TRBD2. The CDR3 runs to 15 residues. Germline trimming cut 4 bases from V and 3 bases from J; bases unmatched to any gene: 4. Germline V gene lookup returns CDR1 LNHNV and CDR2 YYDKDF (reference sequence).

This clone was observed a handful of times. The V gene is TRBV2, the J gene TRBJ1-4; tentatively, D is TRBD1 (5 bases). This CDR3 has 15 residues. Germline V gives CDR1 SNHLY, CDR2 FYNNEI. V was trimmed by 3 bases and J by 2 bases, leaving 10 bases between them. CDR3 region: CASSEGGPTNEKLFF. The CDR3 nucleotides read TGTGCCAGCAGTGAGGGGGGTCCGACTAATGAAAAACTGTTTTTT.

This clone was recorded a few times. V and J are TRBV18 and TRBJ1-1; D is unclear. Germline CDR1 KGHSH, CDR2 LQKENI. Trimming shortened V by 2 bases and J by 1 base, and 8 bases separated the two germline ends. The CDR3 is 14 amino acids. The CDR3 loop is CASSPSRQNTEAFF. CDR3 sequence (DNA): TGTGCCAGCTCACCATCGAGGCAGAACACTGAAGCTTTCTTT. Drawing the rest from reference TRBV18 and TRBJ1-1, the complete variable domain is NAGVMQNPRHLVRRRGQEARLRCSPMKGHSHVYWYRQLPEEGLKFMVYLQKENIIDESGMPKERFSAEFPKEGPSILRIQQVVRGDSAAYFCASSPSRQNTEAFFGQGTRLTVV.

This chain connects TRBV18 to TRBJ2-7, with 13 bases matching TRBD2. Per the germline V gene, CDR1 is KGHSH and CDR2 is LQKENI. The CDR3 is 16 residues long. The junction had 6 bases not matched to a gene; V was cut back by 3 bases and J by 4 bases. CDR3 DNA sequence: TGTGCCAGCTCACCGTCCACTAGCGGGAGGGGGTACGAGCAGTACTTC. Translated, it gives CASSPSTSGRGYEQYF.

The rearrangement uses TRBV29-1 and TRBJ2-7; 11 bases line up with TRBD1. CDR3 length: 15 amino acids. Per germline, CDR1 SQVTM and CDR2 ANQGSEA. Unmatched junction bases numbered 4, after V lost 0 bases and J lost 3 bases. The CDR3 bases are TGCAGCGTTGAAGATGAAGGGACAGGGGGCTACGAGCAGTACTTC. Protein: CSVEDEGTGGYEQYF.

CDR3 sequence reads: CASSQSRAPPKLFF. The CDR3 DNA is TGCGCCAGCAGCCAATCCAGGGCCCCGCCAAAACTGTTTTTT. J is TRBJ1-4 and V is TRBV4-3; TRBD1 might be the D (5 bases). CDR1 is LGHNA and CDR2 is YSLEER in the germline V gene. The ends were cut back, 2 bases at V and 10 bases at J, with 14 bases in the middle. The CDR3 sequence is 14 residues long.

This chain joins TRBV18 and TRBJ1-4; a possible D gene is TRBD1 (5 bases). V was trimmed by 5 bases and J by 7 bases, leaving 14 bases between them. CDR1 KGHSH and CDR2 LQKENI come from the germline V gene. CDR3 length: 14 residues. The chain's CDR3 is CASSTGFSSEKLFF. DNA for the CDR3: TGTGCCAGCTCAACAGGTTTTTCTTCTGAAAAACTGTTTTTT.

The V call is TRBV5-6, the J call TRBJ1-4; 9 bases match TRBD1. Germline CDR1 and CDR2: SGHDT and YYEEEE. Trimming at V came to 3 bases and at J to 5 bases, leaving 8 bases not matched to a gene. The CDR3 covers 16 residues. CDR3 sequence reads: CASSSKLTGGNEKLFF. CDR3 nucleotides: TGTGCCAGCAGCTCGAAACTGACAGGGGGGAATGAAAAACTGTTTTTT.